The entry below describes one T cell receptor (beta chain). Its cognate antigen has yet to be identified. The conserved phenylalanine or tryptophan normally closing the CDR3 is absent here, so this likely arose from a read error. Because the CDR3's place on the DNA is in doubt, the DNA is left out and the CDR3 is given as listed by TCRdb. This sample is drawn from a study of shared clonotypes between healthy human individuals (dated by TCRdb to the early 2020s). Study-level background: A couple of women and a few men aged 18 to 49 years were included in the cohort. To estimate repertoire size and how much clonotype sharing occurs between individuals, the study deeply sequenced the blood TCR repertoires of about five healthy adults. Different laboratories and diverse techniques were used to prepare libraries and sequence TCR repertoires, to increase sequencing depth and limit assay-specific biases. Per donor, leukapheresis produced somewhere between about 0.85 and 8.9 billion PBMCs.

The CDR3 adds up to 8 amino acids, both ends counted. Reading the germline V gene (reference sequence) gives CDR1 DFQATT and CDR2 SNEGSKA. Using the deep immunoSEQ assay, multiplex PCR amplified TCR CDR3 regions from genomic DNA. For each cell subset, the extracted genomic DNA was distributed evenly across all wells of several immunoSEQ 96-well plates, and each plate served as one replicate. For unsorted PBMC, 250 to 350 ng genomic DNA, equal to 30,000 or so T cell genomes, was loaded into each replicate PCR. Ten immunoSEQ deep assay plates were used to sequence unsorted PBMC genomic DNA. Purified libraries were quantified with a Qubit 3.0 fluorometer, sized on a Bioanalyzer 2100, and re-quantified with the KAPA Library Quantification kit. Every immunoSEQ 96-well plate was sequenced on a dedicated single-read 150-cycle Illumina NextSeq 550 flow cell. In the original analysis: Because the immunoSEQ output included only junctional sequences and no quality scores, the filtering could not be the same as the filtering used for full-length reads. To assign V/J genes and CDR3, sequences were annotated using PyIR, a Python wrapper for IgBLAST v1.9, with IMGT germline references. Any read was removed if the V/J assignment was weak (E-value above 1e-6), the CDR3 was missing, or the read contained stop codons, out-of-frame junctions, or ambiguous translated residues. A V3J clonotype was defined by an identical inferred V gene, J gene, and CDR3 amino acid sequence. The percentage overlap between two repertoires was calculated by dividing the number of shared unique clonotypes by the size of the smaller repertoire. Three approaches were used to assess repertoire richness: RTK rarefaction, the Chao1 estimator, and Recon v2.1 estimates of unobserved clonotypes. TCRdb re-hosts the immuneACCESS table, in-frame sequences only. Its copies lack some clones; in the studies checked, an unresolved V gene accounts for under half of them, and the cause for the rest is not known. V, J and clone size reflect that table, while D and trimming were determined from the DNA. This sample gives around 500,000 clones in total; 81% of them show up just once. The ten largest clones represent about 13% of the sample.

The paper as a whole reports these results and caveats: Sampling was limited to blood, and TCR repertoires in tissue likely differ from TCR repertoires in blood. Based on pairwise subsampling, the degree of clonotype sharing among donors was expected to be affected by sequencing depth. The small number of donors limited the genetic and exposure-history diversity represented.

The donors were healthy, HIV-negative adults with no recently reported acute infections or vaccinations. Only Caucasian adults living in Nashville, Tennessee, USA were represented among the donors. In the unsorted samples, 70 million to 90 million PBMCs were counted, and genomic DNA was extracted using the QIAamp DNA Blood Mini kit. After blood collection by leukapheresis, PBMCs were isolated using Ficoll-Histopaque density gradient centrifugation and then cryopreserved in the vapor phase of liquid nitrogen. Recombination linked TRBV20-1 to TRBJ2-7. This receptor was taken from a woman aged 40 to 50 in good health. Some clones in this sample may be carry-over from other donors' samples. Sequencing was carried out using PBMCs. The CDR3 protein: CSAKGRTC.